This T cell receptor beta chain was documented in a study of blood T cell repertoires in COVID-19. While infection was still active, Seattle patients were enrolled and then followed longitudinally. The CDR3 totals 17 residues. Trimming took 4 bases from V and 1 from J, leaving 19 bases between them. Germline CDR1 and CDR2: MDHEN and SYDVKM. Assay used: immunoSEQ multiplex PCR; TCRdb lists only in-frame clones, some missing. The table has approximately 250,000 clones, 86% seen once. This chain uses TRBV28 with TRBJ1-1, with unresolved D. The material sequenced was peripheral blood. This TCR was sampled from an elderly woman with COVID-19, enrolled during active disease. In DNA, the CDR3 is TGTGCCAGCAGTTCGGGGTCAGTGAGGATTAAGAACACTGAAGCTTTCTTT. The encoded protein is CASSSGSVRIKNTEAFF. Using reference TRBV28 and TRBJ1-1 for the parts outside the CDR3, the full variable domain is DVKVTQSSRYLVKRTGEKVFLECVQDMDHENMFWYRQDPGLGLRLIYFSYDVKMKEKGDIPEGYSVSREKKERFSLILESASTNQTSMYLCASSSGSVRIKNTEAFFGQGTRLTVV.